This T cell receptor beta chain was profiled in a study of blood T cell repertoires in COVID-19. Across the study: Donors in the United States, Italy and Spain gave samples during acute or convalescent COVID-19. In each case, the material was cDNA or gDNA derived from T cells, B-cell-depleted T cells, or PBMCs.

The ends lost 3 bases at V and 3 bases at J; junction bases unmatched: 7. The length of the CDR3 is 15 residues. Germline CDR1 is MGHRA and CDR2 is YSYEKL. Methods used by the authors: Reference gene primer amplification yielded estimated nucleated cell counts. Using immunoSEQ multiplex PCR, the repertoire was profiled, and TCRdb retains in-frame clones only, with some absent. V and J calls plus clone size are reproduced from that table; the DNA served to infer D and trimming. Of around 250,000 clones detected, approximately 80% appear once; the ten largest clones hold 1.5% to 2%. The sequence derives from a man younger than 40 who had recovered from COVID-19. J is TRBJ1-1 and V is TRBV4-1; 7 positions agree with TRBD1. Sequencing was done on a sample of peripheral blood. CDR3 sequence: CASSHDRVRDTEAFF. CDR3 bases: TGCGCCAGCAGCCACGACAGGGTTCGGGACACTGAAGCTTTCTTT.